The 25 T cell receptor beta chains below all came from one sample that was sequenced in a study of blood T cell repertoires in COVID-19. The assay was immunoSEQ multiplex PCR, and TCRdb's table has in-frame clones only and misses some. Of 95,000 to 110,000 clones listed, less than 90% are singletons. The sequenced material came from peripheral blood. The receptors were sampled from a human donor in a cohort sampled during active COVID-19.

V and J are TRBV4-3 and TRBJ2-2; 7 positions agree with TRBD2. The germline gives CDR1 LGHNA, CDR2 YSLEER. CDR3 length: 16 residues. Trimming removed 1 base from V and 3 bases from J; junction bases left unmatched: 5. In DNA form, the CDR3 reads TGCGCCAGCAGCCAAGTTGGACTAGGGTACACCGGGGAGCTGTTTTTT. Translating it yields CASSQVGLGYTGELFF.

This chain uses TRBV5-8 with TRBJ1-1; D perhaps matches TRBD1 (5 bases). The CDR3 contains 14 residues. Trimming shortened V by 0 bases and J by 3 bases, and 9 bases separated the two germline ends. Germline-derived CDR1 and CDR2 are SGHTS and YDEGEE. CDR3 nucleotides: TGTGCCAGCAGCTTGGCCGGGGGAGACACTGAAGCTTTCTTT. It yields the protein CASSLAGGDTEAFF.

The count of this clone is one. V gene TRBV11-2 combines with J gene TRBJ2-7; 7 bases line up with TRBD1. Germline V gene sequence: CDR1 SGHAT, CDR2 FQNNGV. With 1 base clipped from V and 3 bases from J, the junction kept 3 bases outside the gene matches. There are 14 residues in the CDR3. CDR3 nucleotides: TGTGCCAGCAGCTTAGTTTGGGACAGCTACGAGCAGTACTTC. Its protein product is CASSLVWDSYEQYF.

CDR3 loop: CASSTRQGDPYGYTF. CDR3 sequence (DNA): TGTGCCAGCAGCACTAGACAGGGGGATCCCTATGGCTACACCTTC. V usage is TRBV7-9 and J usage is TRBJ1-2; 9 nucleotides match TRBD1. The trim removed 5 bases at V and 4 bases at J, leaving 8 bases unmatched. Germline V gene lookup returns CDR1 SEHNR and CDR2 FQNEAQ (reference sequence). This CDR3 is built from 15 residues.

This rearrangement joins TRBV14 to TRBJ2-5, with D possibly TRBD1 on 5 matching bases. The CDR3 extends over 14 amino acids. Germline assignment: CDR1 SGHDN and CDR2 FVKESK. The germline V and J ends were trimmed by 6 bases and 4 bases, with 15 bases remaining between them. The CDR3 sequence is CASSRNQGPETQYF. The CDR3 coding sequence is TGTGCCAGCAGTCGGAATCAGGGCCCAGAGACCCAGTACTTC. Based on the CDR3 plus reference TRBV14 and TRBJ2-5, the full variable domain is EAGVTQFPSHSVIEKGQTVTLRCDPISGHDNLYWYRRVMGKEIKFLLHFVKESKQDESGMPNNRFLAERTGGTYSTLKVQPAELEDSGVYFCASSRNQGPETQYFGPGTRLLVL.

The chain has TRBV4-2 and TRBJ2-7, with TRBD2 as a possible D gene (5 bases). The CDR3 is 15 residues long. V was trimmed by 1 base and J by 0 bases, leaving 10 bases between them. Germline CDR1 is LGHNA and CDR2 is YNFKEQ. The chain's CDR3 is CASSQVSGLSYEQYF. CDR3 nucleotide sequence: TGTGCCAGCAGCCAAGTGAGCGGACTCTCCTACGAGCAGTACTTC.

The rearrangement uses TRBV25-1 and TRBJ2-4; 9 bases map to TRBD2. The CDR3 totals 15 residues. With V trimmed by 1 base and J by 8 bases, 6 bases remained unmatched. Germline values: CDR1 MGHDK, CDR2 SYGVNS. The CDR3, as DNA: TGTGCCAGCAGTGAATCAGGTAGCGGGAGCTACATTCAGTACTTC. Its translation is CASSESGSGSYIQYF.

This rearrangement joins TRBV10-3 to TRBJ2-7, with TRBD1 matching over 7 bases. This CDR3 is built from 14 residues. CDR1 and CDR2 from the germline V gene are ENHRY and SYGVKD. V dropped 4 bases and J dropped 6; count of bases not matched to a gene: 9. CDR3 region: CAISGTGDGGEQYF. CDR3 nucleotides: TGTGCCATCAGTGGAACAGGGGATGGGGGCGAGCAGTACTTC.

The chain carries TRBV19 and TRBJ1-5; tentative D call: TRBD1 (6 bases). Germline lookup yields CDR1 LNHDA and CDR2 SQIVND (reference sequence). V was shortened by 4 bases and J by 0 bases, with 10 bases between the two germline ends. The CDR3 covers 15 residues. The CDR3 DNA reads TGTGCCAGTAGTACACAGGGCCATAGCAATCAGCCCCAGCATTTT. Encoded protein: CASSTQGHSNQPQHF.

This sequence joins TRBV7-6 and TRBJ1-4; TRBD1 agrees at 9 bases. The germline V gene encodes CDR1 SGHVS and CDR2 FNYEAQ. The ends lost 2 bases at V and 7 bases at J; junction bases unmatched: 5. The length of the CDR3 is 15 residues. CDR3: CASSLTGGLGEKLFF. CDR3 bases: TGTGCCAGCAGCTTAACAGGGGGCTTGGGTGAAAAACTGTTTTTT.

The J gene is TRBJ2-7, the V gene TRBV28; a weak D match, TRBD1 (5 bases). Between the trimmed V and J ends, which lost 8 bases and 2 bases, there was a span of 13 bases. Germline assignment: CDR1 MDHEN and CDR2 SYDVKM. This CDR3 comprises 13 residues. The CDR3, as DNA: TGTGCCAGCCCTTTCCGCAGGGCCTACGAGCAGTACTTC. It encodes CASPFRRAYEQYF. Based on the CDR3 plus reference TRBV28 and TRBJ2-7, the full variable domain is DVKVTQSSRYLVKRTGEKVFLECVQDMDHENMFWYRQDPGLGLRLIYFSYDVKMKEKGDIPEGYSVSREKKERFSLILESASTNQTSMYLCASPFRRAYEQYFGPGTRLTVT.

The V and J genes are TRBV6-5 and TRBJ2-7; no firm D call. This CDR3 comprises 16 residues. V was clipped by 0 bases and J by 0 bases, with 12 bases between them. Germline CDR1 MNHEY, CDR2 SVGAGI. The CDR3 is CASSYSSDGVSYEQYF. CDR3 bases: TGTGCCAGCAGTTACTCGAGTGACGGAGTCTCCTACGAGCAGTACTTC.

This sequence joins TRBV6-1 and TRBJ1-2; D is possibly TRBD1 (6 bases). Between the trimmed V and J ends, which lost 1 base and 4 bases, there was a span of 16 bases. Germline V gives CDR1 MNHNS, CDR2 SASEGT. The CDR3 totals 16 residues. DNA for the CDR3: TGTGCCAGCAGTGAAGTACAGGGTGCTCTTATCTATGGCTACACCTTC. Its translation: CASSEVQGALIYGYTF.

The CDR3 loop reads CASSFKRDRGFTEAFF. The CDR3, as DNA: TGTGCCAGCAGTTTCAAACGGGACAGGGGGTTCACTGAAGCTTTCTTT. The chain recombines TRBV28 with TRBJ1-1; 11 bases fit TRBD1. This CDR3 spans 16 amino acids. The trim removed 3 bases at V and 4 bases at J, leaving 7 bases unmatched. In germline, CDR1 is MDHEN, CDR2 SYDVKM.

The V and J genes are TRBV7-9 and TRBJ1-4, with a tentative D call TRBD1 (5 bases). Germline CDR1 is SEHNR and CDR2 is FQNEAQ (reference sequence). V lost 4 bases and J 5 bases, leaving 11 bases between the germline ends. CDR3 length: 14 amino acids. The CDR3 DNA is TGTGCCAGCAGCTGGGGTAGGGGAAATGAAAAACTGTTTTTT. Amino acids: CASSWGRGNEKLFF.

This sequence joins TRBV5-1 and TRBJ2-3; TRBD2 agrees at 11 bases. The CDR3 sequence is 20 residues long. V was pared by 1 base and J by 0 bases, with 13 bases of the junction left unmatched. Germline V CDR1 and CDR2: SGHRS, YFSETQ. CDR3 nucleotides: TGCGCCAGCAGCTTGAAGGGGACTAGCGGTGGTAGACCTAGCACAGATACGCAGTATTTT. This translates into CASSLKGTSGGRPSTDTQYF.

The CDR3 is CASSPRDSGEPGAYNEQFF. CDR3 bases: TGTGCCAGCAGCCCTCGGGATAGCGGGGAGCCCGGGGCCTACAATGAGCAGTTCTTC. The rearrangement joins TRBV3-1 (or the pseudogene TRBV3-2) to TRBJ2-1; 8 positions agree with TRBD2. The CDR3 sequence is 19 residues long. Germline V lookup: CDR1 LGHDT, CDR2 YNNKEL (reference sequence). V shed 4 bases, J shed 2 bases, and the junction held 16 bases outside the gene matches.

The J gene is TRBJ2-1, the V gene TRBV10-3, with a tentative D call TRBD2 (5 bases). Germline loops: CDR1 ENHRY, CDR2 SYGVKD. Trimming pared 5 bases from V and 5 bases from J, leaving 10 bases between. CDR3 length equals 13 residues. The chain's CDR3 is CAISLGSDNEQFF. CDR3 coding DNA: TGTGCCATCAGTCTGGGGAGCGACAATGAGCAGTTCTTC.

J is TRBJ2-1 and V is TRBV7-9, with 7 bases matching TRBD2. Unmatched junction bases numbered 4, after V lost 8 bases and J lost 0 bases. This CDR3 contains 14 residues. CDR1 SEHNR and CDR2 FQNEAQ come from the germline V gene (reference sequence). The DNA for the CDR3 is TGTGCCAGCTCTGGGGGGGGCTCCTACAATGAGCAGTTCTTC. Amino acid sequence: CASSGGGSYNEQFF.

The chain recombines TRBV18 with TRBJ1-3; D possibly corresponds to TRBD1 (5 bases). Germline V gives CDR1 KGHSH, CDR2 LQKENI. V was trimmed by 3 bases and J by 0 bases, leaving 24 bases between them. The CDR3 sequence is 20 residues long. CDR3 nucleotides: TGTGCCAGCTCACCCCCATTCCAGGCTTGGACAAGGAGCTCTGGAAACACCATATATTTT. It yields the protein CASSPPFQAWTRSSGNTIYF.

J is TRBJ2-2 and V is TRBV5-1; 7 nucleotides agree with TRBD1. The CDR3 is 13 amino acids. With 4 bases clipped from V and 10 bases from J, the junction kept 7 bases outside the gene matches. In germline, CDR1 is SGHRS, CDR2 YFSETQ. CDR3 sequence: CASSRQGLSELFF. The CDR3 DNA is TGCGCCAGCAGCCGACAGGGCCTATCGGAGCTGTTTTTT.

J is TRBJ2-1 and V is TRBV18; tentatively, D is TRBD2 (6 bases). Deletions cut 3 bases from V and 8 bases from J, with 20 bases between. CDR1 and CDR2 (germline): KGHSH, LQKENI. This CDR3 contains 16 residues. The CDR3 DNA reads TGTGCCAGCTCACCTCCCCTCGGTTCGCAGCGGGATGAGCAGTTCTTC. Its translation: CASSPPLGSQRDEQFF. The variable domain in full, with the rest retrieved from reference TRBV18 and TRBJ2-1, is NAGVMQNPRHLVRRRGQEARLRCSPMKGHSHVYWYRQLPEEGLKFMVYLQKENIIDESGMPKERFSAEFPKEGPSILRIQQVVRGDSAAYFCASSPPLGSQRDEQFFGPGTRLTVL.

The chain couples TRBV27 to TRBJ2-2; TRBD2 might be the D (5 bases). The germline V gene encodes CDR1 MNHEY and CDR2 SMNVEV (reference sequence). V dropped 5 bases and J dropped 8 bases, with 9 bases sitting between them. The CDR3 runs to 12 residues. The CDR3 loop is CASSPGSGELFF. The CDR3, as DNA: TGTGCCAGCAGTCCGGGGTCGGGGGAGCTGTTTTTT.

In DNA, the CDR3 is TGCGCCAGCAGCGCCAGGCCCACACTAGCGGGAGCGTCGTCTGGGGCCAACGTCCTGACTTTC. Its protein product is CASSARPTLAGASSGANVLTF. This sequence joins TRBV5-1 and TRBJ2-6; 11 bases map to TRBD2. With 4 bases clipped from V and 1 base from J, the junction kept 16 bases outside the gene matches. Per germline, CDR1 SGHRS and CDR2 YFSETQ. The CDR3 totals 21 residues.

This chain connects TRBV25-1 to TRBJ2-1; possibly TRBD1 for D (6 bases). CDR1 is MGHDK, CDR2 SYGVNS, per germline. CDR3 length: 12 residues. Trimming cost V 6 bases and J 5 bases, with 8 bases left between them. The CDR3 loop is CASRDSNNEQFF. The CDR3 region has the DNA TGTGCCAGCAGGGACAGTAACAATGAGCAGTTCTTC.